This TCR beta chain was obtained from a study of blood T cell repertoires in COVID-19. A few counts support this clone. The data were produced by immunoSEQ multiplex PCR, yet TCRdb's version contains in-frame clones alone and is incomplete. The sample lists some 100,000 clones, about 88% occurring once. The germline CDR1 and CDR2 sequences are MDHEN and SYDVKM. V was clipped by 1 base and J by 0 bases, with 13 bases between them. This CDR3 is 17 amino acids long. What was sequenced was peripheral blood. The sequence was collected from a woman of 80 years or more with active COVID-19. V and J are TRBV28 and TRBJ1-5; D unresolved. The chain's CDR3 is CASSLLGSRFSNQPQHF. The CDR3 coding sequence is TGTGCCAGCAGTTTATTGGGTTCCAGGTTTAGCAATCAGCCCCAGCATTTT.